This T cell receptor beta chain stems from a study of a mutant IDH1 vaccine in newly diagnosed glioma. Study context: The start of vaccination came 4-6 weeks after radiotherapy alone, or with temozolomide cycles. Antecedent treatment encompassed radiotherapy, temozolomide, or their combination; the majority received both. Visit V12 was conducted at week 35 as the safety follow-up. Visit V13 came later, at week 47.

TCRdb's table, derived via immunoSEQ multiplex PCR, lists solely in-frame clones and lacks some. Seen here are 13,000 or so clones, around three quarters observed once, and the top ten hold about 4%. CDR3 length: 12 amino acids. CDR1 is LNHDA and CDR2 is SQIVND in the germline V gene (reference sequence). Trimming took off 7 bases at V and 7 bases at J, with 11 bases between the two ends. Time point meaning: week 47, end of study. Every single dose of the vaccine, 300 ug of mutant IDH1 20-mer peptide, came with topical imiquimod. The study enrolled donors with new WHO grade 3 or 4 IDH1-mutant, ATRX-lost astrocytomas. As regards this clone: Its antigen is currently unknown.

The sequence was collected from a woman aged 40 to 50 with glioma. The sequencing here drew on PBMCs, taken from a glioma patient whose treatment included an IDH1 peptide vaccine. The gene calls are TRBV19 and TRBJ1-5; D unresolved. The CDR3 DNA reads TGTGCCAGTAAGGAACGATCGCAGCCCCAGCATTTT. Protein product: CASKERSQPQHF. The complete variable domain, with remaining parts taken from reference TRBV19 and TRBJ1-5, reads DGGITQSPKYLFRKEGQNVTLSCEQNLNHDAMYWYRQDPGQGLRLIYYSQIVNDFQKGDIAEGYSVSREKKESFPLTVTSAQKNPTAFYLCASKERSQPQHFGDGTRLSIL.